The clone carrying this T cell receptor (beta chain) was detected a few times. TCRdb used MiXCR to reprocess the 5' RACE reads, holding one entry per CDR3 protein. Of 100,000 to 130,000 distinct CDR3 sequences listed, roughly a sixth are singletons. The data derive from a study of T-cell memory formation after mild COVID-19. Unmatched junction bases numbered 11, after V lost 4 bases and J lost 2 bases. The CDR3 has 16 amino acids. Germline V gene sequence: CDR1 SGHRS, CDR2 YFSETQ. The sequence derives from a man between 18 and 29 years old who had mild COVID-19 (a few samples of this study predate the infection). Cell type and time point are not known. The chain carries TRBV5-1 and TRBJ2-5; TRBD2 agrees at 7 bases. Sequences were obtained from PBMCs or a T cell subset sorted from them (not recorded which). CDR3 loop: CASSTGETSRQETQYF. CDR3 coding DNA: TGCGCCAGCAGCACGGGGGAGACTAGCAGACAAGAGACCCAGTACTTC.